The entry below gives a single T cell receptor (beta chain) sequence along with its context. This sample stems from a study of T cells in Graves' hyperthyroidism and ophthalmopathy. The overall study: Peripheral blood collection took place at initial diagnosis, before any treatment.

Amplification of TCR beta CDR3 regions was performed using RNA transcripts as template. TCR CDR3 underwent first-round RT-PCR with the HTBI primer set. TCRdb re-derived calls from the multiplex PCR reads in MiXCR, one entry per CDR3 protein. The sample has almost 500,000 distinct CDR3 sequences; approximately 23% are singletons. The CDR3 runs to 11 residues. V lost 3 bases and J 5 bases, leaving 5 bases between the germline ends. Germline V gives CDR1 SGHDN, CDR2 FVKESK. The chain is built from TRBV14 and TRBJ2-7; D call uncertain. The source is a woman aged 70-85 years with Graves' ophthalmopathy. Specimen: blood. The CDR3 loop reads CASSHLHEQYF. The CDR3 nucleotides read TGTGCCAGCAGCCATCTTCACGAGCAGTACTTC. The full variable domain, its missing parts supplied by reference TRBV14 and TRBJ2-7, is EAGVTQFPSHSVIEKGQTVTLRCDPISGHDNLYWYRRVMGKEIKFLLHFVKESKQDESGMPNNRFLAERTGGTYSTLKVQPAELEDSGVYFCASSHLHEQYFGPGTRLTVT.